These 23 T cell receptor beta chains came from one sample sequenced in a study of T cells in Graves' hyperthyroidism and ophthalmopathy. TCR beta CDR3 region amplification was performed from RNA transcripts. During a first-round RT-PCR of the TCR CDR3, the HTBI primer set was used. TCRdb ran MiXCR on the multiplex PCR reads and lists one entry per CDR3 protein. The repertoire consists of hundreds of thousands of distinct CDR3 sequences, with 38% occurring once and the leading ten covering over 8%. Sample: blood. Source of these receptors: a man aged 18 to 30 with Graves' hyperthyroidism.

This clonotype occurred once. A much larger clone lies one base from this, so it may be a read error. The chain has TRBV7-2 and TRBJ1-2; D may be TRBD1 (5 bases). Germline V lookup: CDR1 SGHTA, CDR2 FQGNSA. The CDR3 has 15 amino acids. The DNA for the CDR3 is TGTGCCAGCAGCTTATTCCGGGGCTCTAACTATGGCTGCACCTTC. It codes for CASSLFRGSNYGCTF.

The V gene is TRBV6-1, the J gene TRBJ1-1, with unresolved D. This CDR3 has 12 amino acids. V gave up 4 bases and J gave up 4 bases, with 7 bases separating them. The germline V gene has CDR1 MNHNS and CDR2 SASEGT. Written as DNA, the CDR3 is TGTGCCAGCAGTGGACCAGCCACTGAAGCTTTCTTT. This translates into CASSGPATEAFF.

This clonotype has more than one count but fewer than ten. The chain couples TRBV20-1 to TRBJ2-7, with 11 bases that match TRBD2. The V segment lost 5 bases and the J segment 4 bases; nucleotides outside the gene matches: 4. The CDR3 runs to 13 residues. Germline CDR1 and CDR2: DFQATT and SNEGSKA (reference sequence). The CDR3 region has the DNA TGCAGTGCTCTAGCGGGAGGAAAATACGAGCAGTACTTC. The encoded protein is CSALAGGKYEQYF.

The rearrangement links TRBV25-1 to TRBJ2-3, with a tentative D call TRBD2 (5 bases). Trimming took 1 base from V and 2 from J, leaving 10 bases between them. The CDR3 is 15 residues long. CDR1 MGHDK and CDR2 SYGVNS come from the germline V gene. CDR3 in amino acids: CASSEFGLATDTQYF. CDR3 bases: TGTGCCAGCAGTGAATTCGGTCTAGCCACAGATACGCAGTATTTT.

The table lists this clonotype with a few counts. The chain joins TRBV9 to TRBJ2-5; 16 nucleotides align to TRBD2. The V gene's germline CDR1 is SGDLS and CDR2 YYNGEE. This CDR3 spans 15 amino acids. The V segment lost 5 bases and the J segment 5 bases; nucleotides outside the gene matches: 3. Written as DNA, the CDR3 is TGTGCCAGCAGTGGGACTAGCGGGAGGGCTGAGACCCAGTACTTC. The encoded protein is CASSGTSGRAETQYF.

The chain recombines TRBV19 with TRBJ1-1; a possible D gene is TRBD1 (6 bases). In germline, CDR1 is LNHDA, CDR2 SQIVND (reference sequence). V was cut by 0 bases and J by 2 bases, with 13 bases left in between. The CDR3 extends over 16 amino acids. The CDR3 loop reads CASSIDSAGANTEAFF. The DNA of the CDR3 is TGTGCCAGTAGTATAGATTCAGCAGGGGCTAACACTGAAGCTTTCTTT.

This sequence joins TRBV10-3 and TRBJ1-2, with 7 bases aligning to TRBD1. J was trimmed by 5 bases and V by 3 bases; bases with no gene match: 6. The CDR3 runs to 14 residues. Per germline, CDR1 ENHRY and CDR2 SYGVKD. The CDR3 coding sequence is TGTGCCATCAGTGAAGGGGGCGCACGGTATGGCTACACCTTC. Its protein is CAISEGGARYGYTF.

In regard to this clonotype: It may be a read error: a sequence one base away is much more abundant. V gene TRBV20-1 combines with J gene TRBJ1-1, with a tentative D call TRBD1 (5 bases). This CDR3 is built from 11 residues. Germline loops: CDR1 DFQATT, CDR2 SNEGSKA (reference sequence). This CDR3 reads CSAKQGTEALF. The DNA for the CDR3 is TGCAGTGCTAAGCAGGGAACTGAAGCTCTCTTT.

This clonotype came up a few times. This chain links TRBV5-8 with TRBJ1-5, with D possibly matching TRBD1 (6 bases). V was pared by 2 bases and J by 7 bases, with 16 bases between. This CDR3 region has 15 residues. Germline V lookup: CDR1 SGHTS, CDR2 YDEGEE. CDR3 sequence (DNA): TGTGCCAGCAGCTTACAGGGCATCCAGGTCCAGCCCCAGCATTTT. Translating gives CASSLQGIQVQPQHF.

This clonotype was counted at least ten times. The chain uses TRBV29-1 and TRBJ1-5, with D perhaps TRBD1 (5 bases). The CDR3 has 12 amino acids. V was pared by 6 bases and J by 2 bases, with 8 bases between. The germline V gene encodes CDR1 SQVTM and CDR2 ANQGSEA. The CDR3 DNA sequence: TGCAGCGTGTTGACAGGCAATCAGCCCCAGCATTTT. Translating it yields CSVLTGNQPQHF.

This clonotype was recorded many times. The chain uses TRBV25-1 and TRBJ2-7; TRBD1 is a possible D gene (6 bases). The length of the CDR3 is 11 residues. Deletions cut 6 bases from V and 6 bases from J, with 9 bases between. CDR1 is MGHDK and CDR2 is SYGVNS in the germline V gene. The CDR3 DNA sequence: TGTGCCAGCAGACTAGGGGGCGAGCAGTACTTC. It is translated as CASRLGGEQYF.

This chain uses TRBV10-3 with TRBJ1-5, with TRBD1 identical over 9 bases. The germline CDR1 and CDR2 sequences are ENHRY and SYGVKD. The CDR3 is made up of 17 amino acids. Trimming at V came to 3 bases and at J to 11 bases, leaving 17 bases not matched to a gene. CDR3 protein: CAISDLGDRDFQETQHF. The CDR3 DNA is TGTGCCATCAGTGATCTGGGGGACAGGGACTTCCAAGAGACCCAGCATTTT.

This clonotype has ten or more counts. The chain has TRBV19 and TRBJ1-2, with D maybe TRBD1 (6 bases). CDR1 and CDR2 (germline): LNHDA, SQIVND (reference sequence). The CDR3 has 13 amino acids. Trimming removed 5 bases from V and 3 bases from J, with 10 bases in between. In DNA, the CDR3 is TGTGCCAGTAGTTCCAGGGGAGACTATGGCTACACCTTC. Translation gives CASSSRGDYGYTF.

At least ten counts were recorded for this clonotype. The J gene is TRBJ1-1, the V gene TRBV19; D call uncertain. Germline values: CDR1 LNHDA, CDR2 SQIVND (reference sequence). This CDR3 region has 16 residues. With 3 bases removed from V and 1 base from J, the gap between germline ends came to 15 bases. The CDR3 protein is CASSIHPGLGNTEAFF. CDR3 bases: TGTGCCAGTAGTATCCATCCCGGTCTGGGGAACACTGAAGCTTTCTTT.

This clonotype showed up many times. The chain employs TRBV7-8 and TRBJ2-2; D unclear. The CDR3 loop spans 15 amino acids. The V end lost 2 bases, the J end lost 1 base, and 8 bases lay between the germline ends. Germline loops: CDR1 SGHVS, CDR2 FQNEAQ. CDR3 amino acids: CASSLTGGNTGELFF. DNA of the CDR3: TGTGCCAGCAGCTTAACTGGTGGGAACACCGGGGAGCTGTTTTTT.

CDR3 residues: CASTGTSPFYEQYF. In nucleotides, the CDR3 is TGTGCCAGCACCGGGACTAGCCCCTTCTACGAGCAGTACTTC. The chain uses TRBV6-1 and TRBJ2-7; 9 bases map to TRBD2. The J segment lost 3 bases and the V segment lost 7 bases, leaving 7 bases of the junction unmatched. Germline CDR1 is MNHNS and CDR2 is SASEGT. CDR3 length: 14 residues.

This clonotype was seen only a few times. This sequence joins TRBV5-5 and TRBJ1-2, with D tentatively TRBD1 (5 bases). V was clipped by 5 bases and J by 8 bases, with 16 bases between them. Looked up from germline, CDR1 is SGHKS and CDR2 is YYEKEE (reference sequence). The CDR3 is 13 residues long. The CDR3 sequence is CASRSGTALGYTF. Written as DNA, the CDR3 is TGTGCCAGCAGATCTGGGACGGCCCTAGGCTACACCTTC.

This clonotype is a singleton in its sample. The CDR3, as DNA: TGTGCCAGCAGTTACGGGCAGGGGATGGGAGAGACCCAGTACTTC. Residues: CASSYGQGMGETQYF. The chain links TRBV6-5 to TRBJ2-5, with D perhaps matching TRBD1 (6 bases). V shed 2 bases and J shed 4 bases, with 14 bases lying between them. CDR3 length equals 15 residues. From germline, CDR1 is MNHEY and CDR2 SVGAGI.

The CDR3 DNA reads as TGCAGCGTCACCCCCGGGACAGGGGGTGATGGCTACACCTTC. The encoded protein is CSVTPGTGGDGYTF. This chain links TRBV29-1 with TRBJ1-2; 11 nucleotides agree with TRBD1. Per germline, CDR1 SQVTM and CDR2 ANQGSEA. The CDR3 spans 14 residues. V dropped 6 bases and J dropped 6; count of bases not matched to a gene: 9. Full variable domain (rest looked up from reference TRBV29-1 and TRBJ1-2): SAVISQKPSRDICQRGTSLTIQCQVDSQVTMMFWYRQQPGQSLTLIATANQGSEATYESGFVIDKFPISRPNLTFSTLTVSNMSPEDSSIYLCSVTPGTGGDGYTFGSGTRLTVV.

V usage is TRBV12-3 or TRBV12-4 and J usage is TRBJ1-2, with 9 bases fitting TRBD1. The V and J ends lost 6 bases and 1 base, in that order; junction bases with no gene match: 15. CDR3 length: 18 residues. The CDR3 here is CASRPTGRDRAGNYGYTF. The CDR3 DNA follows: TGTGCCAGCAGACCCACCGGCCGGGACAGGGCTGGTAACTATGGCTACACCTTC.

The chain has TRBV5-6 and TRBJ1-6; D is perhaps TRBD1 (5 bases). The CDR3 runs to 15 residues. CDR1 is SGHDT and CDR2 is YYEEEE in the germline V gene. The V end lost 0 bases, the J end lost 8 bases, and 12 bases lay between the germline ends. CDR3 in amino acids: CASSLAGQGHSPLHF. The CDR3 DNA reads TGTGCCAGCAGCTTGGCCGGGCAGGGTCATTCACCCCTCCACTTT.

The genes are TRBV20-1 and TRBJ2-7, with TRBD1 as a possible D gene (5 bases). Germline CDR1 DFQATT, CDR2 SNEGSKA (reference sequence). The CDR3 has 14 amino acids. Trimming removed 7 bases at V and 7 bases at J, with 23 bases between. CDR3 DNA sequence: TGCAGTGTCAACAGCCTAACGATAGGGGATGAGCAGTACTTC. The encoded protein is CSVNSLTIGDEQYF.

This clonotype was observed at least ten times. Germline is not matched at one junction end, which may reflect a read error. J is TRBJ1-2 and V is TRBV5-1, with D maybe TRBD1 (6 bases). Germline CDR1 SGHRS, CDR2 YFSETQ. CDR3 size: 14 residues. The CDR3 loop is CASSSGQTNYGYTF. CDR3 sequence (DNA): TGTGCCAGCAGCTCGGGACAAACTAACTATGGCTACACCTTC.